One sample yielded the 5 T cell receptor beta chains listed below, sequenced in a study of T cell repertoires in cytomegalovirus infection. MiXCR was run by TCRdb on the reads, yielding one entry per CDR3 protein. The repertoire consists of 500,000 to 600,000 distinct CDR3 sequences, with 16% occurring once and the leading ten covering about 24%. Input material: CD8+ T cells from PBMCs. Source of these receptors: a human donor in good health (CMV status not recorded). Some clones in this sample may be carry-over from other donors' samples.

The CDR3: CASSRRNGVANYGYTF. CDR3 nucleotides: TGCGCCAGCAGCCGTCGAAATGGGGTAGCTAACTATGGCTACACCTTC. This chain links TRBV4-1 with TRBJ1-2; D remains unclear. Germline CDR1 and CDR2: MGHRA and YSYEKL. V was trimmed by 4 bases and J by 0 bases, leaving 15 bases between them. The length of the CDR3 is 16 residues.

In this sample, this clonotype turned up a few times. This chain links TRBV12-3 or TRBV12-4 with TRBJ1-2, with 9 bases matching TRBD1. V was clipped by 5 bases and J by 3 bases; unmatched bases: 7. The CDR3 has 15 amino acids. Written as DNA, the CDR3 is TGTGCCAGCAGTCTTGACAGGGGGTGGGACTATGGCTACACCTTC. Amino acids: CASSLDRGWDYGYTF.

This clonotype has only a few counts. The chain is built from TRBV6-6 and TRBJ1-5, with D maybe TRBD1 (6 bases). Germline lookup yields CDR1 MNHNY and CDR2 SVGAGI (reference sequence). CDR3 size: 14 residues. Trimming took 7 bases from V and 1 from J, leaving 11 bases between them. Written as DNA, the CDR3 is TGTGCCAGCACCGACCAGGGGAGCAATCAGCCCCAGCATTTT. This translates into CASTDQGSNQPQHF.

Here the CDR3 reads CASSPWEGEKTQYF. The DNA for the CDR3 is TGCGCCAGCAGCCCCTGGGAGGGGGAAAAGACCCAGTACTTC. The chain joins TRBV4-1 to TRBJ2-5; D is possibly TRBD2 (7 bases). Trimming stripped 4 bases from V and 6 bases from J, with 15 bases between. Germline CDR1 MGHRA, CDR2 YSYEKL. The CDR3 contains 14 residues.

There are a few counts of this clonotype. The rearrangement joins TRBV9 to TRBJ1-2; perhaps TRBD1 as D (6 bases). CDR1 is SGDLS, CDR2 YYNGEE, per germline. This CDR3 is 14 amino acids long. Trimming removed 2 bases from V and 2 bases from J, with 10 bases in between. CDR3 loop: CASSVATGNYGYTF. The CDR3 nucleotides read TGTGCCAGCAGCGTGGCCACAGGGAACTATGGCTACACCTTC.